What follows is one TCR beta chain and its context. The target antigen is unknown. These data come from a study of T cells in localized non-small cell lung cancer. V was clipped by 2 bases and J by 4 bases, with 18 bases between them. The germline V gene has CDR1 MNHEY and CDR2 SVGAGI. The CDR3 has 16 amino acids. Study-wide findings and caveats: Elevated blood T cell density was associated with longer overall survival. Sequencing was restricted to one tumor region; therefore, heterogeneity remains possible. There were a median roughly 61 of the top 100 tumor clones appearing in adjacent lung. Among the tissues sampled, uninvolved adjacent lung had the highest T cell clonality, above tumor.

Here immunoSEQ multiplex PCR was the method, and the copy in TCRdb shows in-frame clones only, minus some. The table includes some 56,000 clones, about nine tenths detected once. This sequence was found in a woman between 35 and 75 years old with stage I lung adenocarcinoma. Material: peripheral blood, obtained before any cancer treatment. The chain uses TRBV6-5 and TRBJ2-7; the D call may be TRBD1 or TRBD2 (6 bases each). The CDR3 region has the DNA TGTGCCAGCAGTTACGGGCAGGGGAGGAGTCCTTACGAGCAGTACTTC. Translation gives CASSYGQGRSPYEQYF.